These 12 T cell receptor beta chains originate from one sample sequenced in a study of shared clonotypes between healthy human individuals. Using immunoSEQ multiplex PCR, the repertoire was profiled, and TCRdb retains in-frame clones only, with some absent. The table lists 2.3 million or so clones, over 85% of them singletons. Sample: naive CD4+ T cells from PBMCs. As for subset: CD45RA+ positively selected. These receptors were taken from a man between 18 and 29 years old in good health. Some clones in this sample may be carry-over from other donors' samples.

The rearrangement links TRBV27 to TRBJ1-2, with TRBD1 as a possible D gene (5 bases). Looked up from germline, CDR1 is MNHEY and CDR2 is SMNVEV (reference sequence). The CDR3 contains 13 residues. V lost 5 bases and J 4 bases, leaving 11 bases between the germline ends. DNA of the CDR3: TGTGCCAGCAGTCCTTCGGGACGCTATGGCTACACCTTC. It translates to CASSPSGRYGYTF.

This chain connects TRBV28 to TRBJ1-4; the match to TRBD1 covers 9 bases. The germline V gene encodes CDR1 MDHEN and CDR2 SYDVKM. The ends lost 6 bases at V and 5 bases at J; junction bases unmatched: 7. The CDR3 runs 15 residues. DNA of the CDR3: TGTGCCAGCAGGGGACAGGGAAGGGGGAATGAAAAACTGTTTTTT. Protein: CASRGQGRGNEKLFF. Together with reference TRBV28 and TRBJ1-4, the CDR3 gives the full variable domain: DVKVTQSSRYLVKRTGEKVFLECVQDMDHENMFWYRQDPGLGLRLIYFSYDVKMKEKGDIPEGYSVSREKKERFSLILESASTNQTSMYLCASRGQGRGNEKLFFGSGTQLSVL.

The rearrangement uses TRBV6-1 and TRBJ2-4; 8 bases are a match to TRBD2. Unmatched junction bases numbered 11, after V lost 4 bases and J lost 6 bases. Germline V gives CDR1 MNHNS, CDR2 SASEGT. The CDR3 runs 16 residues. The CDR3: CASSVPLTSVGNIQYF. CDR3 DNA: TGTGCCAGCAGTGTCCCCCTGACTAGCGTAGGAAACATTCAGTACTTC.

This clone was counted a few times. The limits of the CDR3 on the DNA are not certain, so only TCRdb's listed CDR3 is given. The CDR3 protein is CASSASGRGNTEAFF. This chain joins TRBV2 and TRBJ1-1. The germline CDR1 and CDR2 sequences are SNHLY and FYNNEI. The CDR3 spans 15 residues, counting both ends.

This chain uses TRBV4-3 with TRBJ1-3; no clear D gene. CDR3 length: 16 residues. Per the germline V gene, CDR1 is LGHNA and CDR2 is YSLEER. V was cut by 0 bases and J by 0 bases, with 9 bases left in between. CDR3 nucleotides: TGCGCCAGCAGCCAAGACTTCCCGAACTCTGGAAACACCATATATTTT. Its protein is CASSQDFPNSGNTIYF.

V and J are TRBV27 and TRBJ1-1; D possibly corresponds to TRBD1 (5 bases). Per the germline V gene, CDR1 is MNHEY and CDR2 is SMNVEV (reference sequence). The CDR3 is 17 residues long. Between the trimmed V and J ends, which lost 2 bases and 1 base, there was a span of 17 bases. CDR3 sequence (DNA): TGTGCCAGCAGTTTACGTTCGGGGGGTAAGGCGAACACTGAAGCTTTCTTT. It translates to CASSLRSGGKANTEAFF.

V usage is TRBV10-3 and J usage is TRBJ2-1, with 8 positions matching TRBD2. Germline-derived CDR1 and CDR2 are ENHRY and SYGVKD. This CDR3 comprises 14 residues. Trimming removed 2 bases from V and 9 bases from J; junction bases left unmatched: 6. In DNA form, the CDR3 reads TGTGCCATCAGTGAGGGACTAGCTTGGCCTGAGCAGTTCTTC. Its protein is CAISEGLAWPEQFF.

This chain links TRBV11-3 with TRBJ2-7; the match to TRBD1 covers 7 bases. With V trimmed by 1 base and J by 0 bases, 3 bases remained unmatched. This CDR3 is 15 amino acids long. CDR1 and CDR2 (germline): SGHNT, YENEEA. In DNA, the CDR3 is TGTGCCAGCAGCTTAGCCGGGACAGACTCCTACGAGCAGTACTTC. Its translation: CASSLAGTDSYEQYF.

The chain has TRBV27 and TRBJ2-5; 11 bases agree with TRBD2. V shed 6 bases, J shed 4 bases, and the junction held 4 bases outside the gene matches. CDR3 length: 14 amino acids. Germline V gives CDR1 MNHEY, CDR2 SMNVEV (reference sequence). DNA of the CDR3: TGTGCCAGCAGGACGACTAGCGGGACAGAGACCCAGTACTTC. The encoded protein is CASRTTSGTETQYF.

The V and J genes are TRBV27 and TRBJ2-1; TRBD2 agrees at 8 bases. This CDR3 contains 18 residues. V shed 9 bases and J 4 bases; nucleotides not matched to a gene: 20. Germline V gene sequence: CDR1 MNHEY, CDR2 SMNVEV (reference sequence). The CDR3 protein is CARMGQYPAGVRYNEQFF. In nucleotides, the CDR3 is TGTGCCAGAATGGGGCAATATCCAGCGGGGGTGAGATACAATGAGCAGTTCTTC.

This clone turned up a few times. This rearrangement joins TRBV2 to TRBJ1-1; 7 bases are a match to TRBD1. Germline V gene sequence: CDR1 SNHLY, CDR2 FYNNEI. V was pared by 6 bases and J by 1 base, with 5 bases of the junction left unmatched. The CDR3 has 14 amino acids. CDR3 in amino acids: CASSQTGANTEAFF. CDR3 sequence (DNA): TGTGCCAGCAGCCAAACAGGGGCGAACACTGAAGCTTTCTTT.

In this sample, this clone turned up once. This chain uses TRBV6-4 with TRBJ2-3; no clear D gene. Trimming stripped 4 bases from V and 0 bases from J, with 11 bases between. The germline V gene encodes CDR1 MRHNA and CDR2 SNTAGT. This CDR3 has 15 residues. CDR3 protein: CASSVEFRSTDTQYF. CDR3 nucleotides: TGTGCCAGCAGTGTCGAGTTTCGGAGCACAGATACGCAGTATTTT.